This T cell receptor beta chain was captured in a study of long-term antiretroviral therapy in people with HIV. Study at large: When the earliest samples were collected, ART was typically delayed until CD4 counts fell.

About this clone: Its antigen is undetermined.

Survey-level resolution applied to immunoSEQ assay v3.0. Sequencing used immunoSEQ multiplex PCR; TCRdb keeps in-frame clones, though not all of them. This table holds around 15,000 clones, roughly 90% found once. The trim removed 7 bases at V and 4 bases at J, leaving 7 bases unmatched. CDR1 SQVTM and CDR2 ANQGSEA come from the germline V gene. The CDR3 runs 14 residues. Study-wide findings and caveats: Diversity went up after ART and still fell short of transplant donor controls. Repertoires in HIV (unlike those of controls) had narrower CDR3 length ranges. Specimen acquisition occurred between the mid-2000s and the late 2010s, potentially under older ART regimens.

This material consisted of unsorted PBMCs, taken 0.7 years before starting antiretroviral therapy. This rearrangement joins TRBV29-1 to TRBJ2-1; 10 bases align to TRBD1. This sequence originates from a man between 50 and 59 years old with HIV. The CDR3 protein is CSAHRDRGYNEQFF. CDR3 sequence (DNA): TGCAGCGCCCACCGGGACAGGGGTTACAATGAGCAGTTCTTC.